Listed below are T cell receptor beta chains from one sample, sequenced in a study of T cells in Graves' hyperthyroidism and ophthalmopathy. TCRdb fed the multiplex PCR reads into MiXCR, producing one record per CDR3 protein. The repertoire has 200,000 to 300,000 distinct CDR3 sequences, 16% of them found once; the top ten carry more than 25%. Material: blood. The receptor set was obtained from a woman aged 18-29 years with Graves' ophthalmopathy. Each CDR3 is given with its conserved first and last residue. Clone size is stated in some rows and not others, as once, few, many or a class when expanded.

V	size	J	CDR3
TRBV13	many	TRBJ2-5	CASSNEEGETQYF
TRBV9	few	TRBJ1-6	CASSVGGGLNSPLHF
TRBV14	many	TRBJ2-1	CASSQGTSGRNEQFF
TRBV20-1	many	TRBJ1-2	CSARVQLGYGYTF
TRBV28	many	TRBJ1-1	CASSLNGGKAFF
TRBV28	many	TRBJ1-1	CASINRDMNTEAFF
TRBV7-8	many	TRBJ2-7	CASSLSVTGRDYEQYF
TRBV3-1	once	TRBJ2-1	CASSQGGTGNNEQFF
TRBV24-1	few	TRBJ1-5	CATSDLTGYSNQPQHF
TRBV20-1	many	TRBJ2-1	CSLAGLTDNEQFF
TRBV4-1	many	TRBJ2-5	CASSKRSEETQYF
TRBV2	many	TRBJ2-1	CASTRGGVGVEDEQFF
TRBV20-1	many	TRBJ2-2	CSANGLAGPPNTGELFF
TRBV6-2/TRBV6-3	many	TRBJ1-5	CASSYGLGGNQPQHF
TRBV11-1	many	TRBJ2-1	CASSLVTGGSYNEQFF
TRBV29-1	few	TRBJ1-2	CSVITGYGYTF
TRBV28	many	TRBJ2-4	CASREVLGRGFGVAKNIQYF
TRBV28	many	TRBJ1-1	CASSTGAPANTEAFF
TRBV20-1	many	TRBJ2-3	CSASPSGRMDTQYF
TRBV6-5	many	TRBJ1-2	CASSYSGQGDGYTF
TRBV2	many	TRBJ1-1	CASRSEGENTEAFF
TRBV27	few	TRBJ1-2	CASSPRWVGGYTF
TRBV7-2	.	TRBJ2-1	CASSFSGGSGEQFF
TRBV12-3/TRBV12-4	many	TRBJ2-7	CASSPMGGFEQYF
TRBV5-1	many	TRBJ2-1	CASSLGFGGAFGNEQFF
TRBV2	many	TRBJ2-1	CASSFIAGGASNEQFF
TRBV9	.	TRBJ2-6	CASSVLFSGSGANVLTF
TRBV18	many	TRBJ2-1	CASSPPAGWYNEQFF
TRBV6-4	.	TRBJ2-5	CASSEGAAQETQYF
TRBV2	many	TRBJ1-5	CASRPTGLQPQHF
TRBV27	many	TRBJ2-7	CASSLSANSYEQYF
TRBV20-1	many	TRBJ1-2	CSARDPVNYGYTF
TRBV28	many	TRBJ2-2	CASKLRGLVGELFF
TRBV5-1	many	TRBJ1-2	CASSWDKSYGYTF
TRBV7-3	.	TRBJ2-7	CASSLENHSGGSSYEQYF
TRBV2	many	TRBJ2-7	CASSVNRDNEQYF
TRBV6-1	many	TRBJ1-5	CASSDWRGSNQPQHF
TRBV6-2/TRBV6-3	many	TRBJ2-7	CASTRDPVHEQYF
TRBV5-5	many	TRBJ2-3	CASSLAGGRASTDTQYF
TRBV15	many	TRBJ2-3	CATSSLFGASTDTQYF
TRBV18	many	TRBJ2-1	CASSWTFSDSYNEQFF
TRBV20-1	.	TRBJ2-7	CSASAQGDFEQYF
TRBV28	.	TRBJ1-5	CASSLRAGGSRQPQHF
TRBV11-2	.	TRBJ2-1	CASSFTGGPVEEQFF
TRBV12-3/TRBV12-4	many	TRBJ2-1	CASGSTLAGGSYNEQFF
TRBV7-9	.	TRBJ2-3	CASSSRGLAGETDTQYF
TRBV30	many	TRBJ2-2	CAWSVRWRVNGELFF
TRBV7-2	many	TRBJ2-7	CASSPGPADEQYF
TRBV3-1	many	TRBJ1-4	CASSRDRLNEKLFF
TRBV28	many	TRBJ2-6	CASKLGSGANVLTF
TRBV19	.	.	CASRPRTGSADTQHF
TRBV2	many	TRBJ1-1	CASSDMWGLNTEAFF